This T cell receptor beta chain was retrieved from a study of blood T cell repertoires in COVID-19. Across the study: Acute-phase and convalescent COVID-19 samples originated in the United States, Italy and Spain.

A single count supports this clone. CDR3 size: 16 residues. Germline assignment: CDR1 SGDLS and CDR2 YYNGEE. V gave up 4 bases and J gave up 5 bases; unmatched junction bases: 9. Using immunoSEQ multiplex PCR, the repertoire was profiled, and TCRdb retains in-frame clones only, with some absent. The sample yields approximately 40,000 clones, around nine tenths seen once. Material: peripheral blood. The TCR sequence derives from a human donor in a cohort sampled during active COVID-19. The chain employs TRBV9 and TRBJ2-5, with 12 bases matching TRBD2. The CDR3 spells CASSFLGLAGSETQYF. The CDR3 bases are TGTGCCAGCAGCTTCCTGGGACTAGCGGGCTCGGAGACCCAGTACTTC.